This T cell receptor (beta chain) was sequenced during a study of CD8+ T cells in alopecia areata. About the study: Tofacitinib administration to treated patients was oral, at 5 to 10 mg twice daily.

Concerning this clone: Its specificity is unknown.

The germline V gene encodes CDR1 SGHRS and CDR2 YFSETQ. This CDR3 region has 18 residues. Unmatched junction bases numbered 13, after V lost 3 bases and J lost 2 bases. Treatment: oral pan-JAK inhibitor, 5-10 mg twice daily. General observations from the study: Clarity of TCR sharing across patients fell short of that in mice, possibly HLA-related. Administration of tofacitinib significantly diminished scalp clonality and expanded CD8+ clones within the top 100.

Sequencing used cDNA as its template, made by extracting RNA and reverse transcribing it. The method was immunoSEQ multiplex PCR; TCRdb's version includes in-frame clones alone and lacks a portion of them. This sample has some 220,000 clones; more than 45% occur once, and the top ten carry around 1.5%. The sequenced sample was CD4+ T cells sorted from blood, obtained at week 4, from a patient treated with tofacitinib. The chain joins TRBV5-1 to TRBJ2-7, with 11 nucleotides matching TRBD2. This clonotype was obtained from a human donor with alopecia areata. The CDR3 loop reads CASSSSKITSGGTYEQYF. The CDR3 bases are TGCGCCAGCAGCTCCTCCAAAATCACTAGCGGGGGCACCTACGAGCAGTACTTC.